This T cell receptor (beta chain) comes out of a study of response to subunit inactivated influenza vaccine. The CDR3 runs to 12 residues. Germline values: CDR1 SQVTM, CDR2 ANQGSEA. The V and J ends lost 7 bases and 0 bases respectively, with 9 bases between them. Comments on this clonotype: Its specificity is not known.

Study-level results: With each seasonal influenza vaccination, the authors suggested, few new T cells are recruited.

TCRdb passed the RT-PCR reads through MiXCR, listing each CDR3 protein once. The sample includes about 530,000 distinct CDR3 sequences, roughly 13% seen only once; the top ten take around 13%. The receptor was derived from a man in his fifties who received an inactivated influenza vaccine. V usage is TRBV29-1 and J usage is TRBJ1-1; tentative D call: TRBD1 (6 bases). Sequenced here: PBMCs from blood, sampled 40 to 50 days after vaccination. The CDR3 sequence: CSGGQMNTEAFF. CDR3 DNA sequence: TGCAGCGGTGGACAGATGAACACTGAAGCTTTCTTT.